This T cell receptor beta chain emerged from a study of CD8+ T cells in alopecia areata (dated by TCRdb to between 2018 and 2020). Study-level background: Treated patients were enrolled in an open-label pilot trial of oral tofacitinib at 5 to 10 mg twice daily for moderate-to-severe alopecia areata. Human TCRbeta sequencing covered scalp tissue and sorted CD4+ and CD8+ peripheral blood T cells from patchy and totalis/universalis alopecia areata patients and healthy controls. Patients received tofacitinib for 6 to 18 months and were then followed off drug for 6 months to check for delayed response and recurrence. The RNA source kit depended on sample type: the PAXgene miRNA kit for fixed scalp, the miRNeasy kit for PBMCs, and the RNeasy kit for mouse skin. High-throughput TCRbeta sequencing was used to examine T cell clonal expansion in alopecia areata in both the C3H/HeJ mouse model and human patients. Disease severity in treated patients was measured with the SALT score, which quantifies the percentage of affected scalp surface area. immunoSEQ multiplex PCR using 35 Vbeta forward primers and 13 Jbeta reverse primers was used to amplify TCRbeta CDR3 regions. Tofacitinib-treated patients had biopsies at baseline and at 4 and 24 weeks of treatment, with a later scalp biopsy in several patients. Scalp clonality was compared across normal scalp (n=4), patchy alopecia areata scalp (n=8), and alopecia totalis/universalis scalp (n=8).

V loses 5 bases of germline sequence and J loses 2 bases, and the interval between the two ends is 13 bases. The germline V gene yields SGHAT for CDR1 and FQNNGV for CDR2. From the cysteine through the phenylalanine, the CDR3 covers 15 amino acids. Only the CDR3 part of the read is kept: 45 bases, read in frame from the first base. In the paper's terms, the time point label means: about 25 weeks on oral tofacitinib. This specimen's treatment or condition label, interpreted: oral pan-JAK inhibitor, 5-10 mg twice daily. Lesional scalp punch biopsies and peripheral blood were obtained from alopecia areata patients. PBMCs were separated by density centrifugation and stained for CD3, CD4 and CD8, after which CD4+ and CD8+ T cells were sorted on a FACSAria. The library relied on the immunoSEQ multiplex PCR assay. RNA was extracted from all samples and reverse transcribed into cDNA as template for TCR sequencing. SuperScript III was used for first-strand cDNA synthesis, primed with a 2:1 mix of oligo-dT and random hexamers. A synthetic immune receptor repertoire was used to assess amplification bias, and residual bias was removed computationally. The published analysis was carried out like this. Raw reads were preprocessed to remove errors, and CDR3 was defined by IMGT conventions from the conserved cysteine to phenylalanine. Clonality was computed as 1 minus the Shannon entropy, with the entropy normalized by log2 of the number of productive unique TCRs. Scalp TCRbeta sequences were cross-referenced with sorted blood CD4 and CD8 repertoires so that the CD4 or CD8 identity of scalp clones could be inferred. Here the immuneACCESS table is served through TCRdb, limited to in-frame sequences with V and J called. Missing clones are a known gap in these copies; in checked studies unresolved V genes cover under half, and the rest lacks a known reason. The V and J calls and clone size are taken from that table; D and trimming were inferred from the DNA. The sample table lists over 150,000 clones, roughly 50% of them with a count of one. The ten largest clones add up to about 10% of the sample.

Broader findings and caveats from the paper: Resident alphabeta T cells in normal human skin are also sequenced, complicating scalp TCR repertoire analysis, unlike mouse skin dominated by gammadelta T cells. Because the treated cohort was small and had only one nonresponder, larger studies are needed to examine links between baseline CD8+ expansion and response. Compared with normal scalp, lesional scalp had higher clonality and more expanded CD8+ clones, particularly in alopecia totalis/universalis, a pattern that suggests antigenic drive. Shared TCR sequences between patients were less evident than in mice, which may be partly attributable to HLA diversity in the patient population. With tofacitinib, both scalp clonality and the number of expanded CD8+ clones among the top 100 scalp clones went down significantly. During tofacitinib treatment, many expanded lesional clones remained in scalp and blood, and this persistence may partly explain relapse after treatment is stopped.

This clone is a singleton in its sample. The clone's antigen remains unknown. Qualities for individual bases were not recorded, and no much larger clone is one base off. The chain joins TRBV11-2 to TRBJ2-4, with no D gene named confidently. This clonotype was sampled from a human donor with alopecia areata. Sequenced here: CD8+ T cells sorted from blood, sampled at week 24, from a patient treated with tofacitinib. The bases are TGTGCCAGCAGCCTCAACTGGGCGACCAAAAACATTCAGTACTTC. Translated, it reads CASSLNWATKNIQYF.